The 20 T cell receptor beta chains given below trace back to one sample, sequenced in a study of brain T cells in children with intractable seizures. The time point was: blood from clinic visit 5 months post-surgery; TSC patient then seizure free. Clones were sequenced by immunoSEQ multiplex PCR, and TCRdb holds only the in-frame ones, with some missing. The profile shows hundreds of thousands of clones, about 94% of them singletons. Sequences were derived from peripheral blood, sampled more than 4 months after surgery. The source is a boy under two years old with tuberous sclerosis and intractable seizures.

CDR3 in DNA: TGTGCCAGTAGTTCCCGTGACAGGGCGTATGGCTACACCTTC. Amino acid sequence: CASSSRDRAYGYTF. The rearrangement uses TRBV19 and TRBJ1-2; TRBD1 agrees at 7 bases. This CDR3 has 14 residues. The germline gives CDR1 LNHDA, CDR2 SQIVND (reference sequence). J gave up 5 bases and V 5 bases, and 8 bases lay outside the gene matches.

This chain uses TRBV5-6 with TRBJ1-1, with D perhaps matching TRBD1 (5 bases). V was clipped by 3 bases and J by 0 bases, with 15 bases between them. There are 16 residues in the CDR3. The germline V gene has CDR1 SGHDT and CDR2 YYEEEE. DNA of the CDR3: TGTGCCAGCAGCTGGGGGGAGGGCGGTATGAACACTGAAGCTTTCTTT. It codes for CASSWGEGGMNTEAFF.

The chain has TRBV6-1 and TRBJ2-4; TRBD2 might be the D (6 bases). Looked up from germline, CDR1 is MNHNS and CDR2 is SASEGT. Trimming cost V 0 bases and J 8 bases, with 23 bases left between them. The CDR3 spans 18 residues. CDR3 loop: CASSEALLGGLRSDIQYF. In nucleotides, the CDR3 is TGTGCCAGCAGTGAAGCGCTTCTTGGGGGACTGCGATCCGACATTCAGTACTTC.

This sequence joins TRBV20-1 and TRBJ1-3, with D hard to call. Germline CDR1 reads DFQATT; CDR2 reads SNEGSKA (reference sequence). Trimming shortened V by 3 bases and J by 5 bases, and 8 bases separated the two germline ends. This CDR3 has 12 residues. CDR3 bases: TGCAGTGCTAGTAACATTAGAAACACCATATATTTT. Protein sequence: CSASNIRNTIYF.

The V call is TRBV12-3 or TRBV12-4, the J call TRBJ2-5; no clear D. This CDR3 contains 13 residues. V dropped 3 bases and J dropped 5 bases, with 10 bases sitting between them. CDR3 in amino acids: CASSFRRVETQYF. The CDR3 region has the DNA TGTGCCAGCAGTTTCCGCCGGGTGGAGACCCAGTACTTC.

As regards this clone: The sample holds other DNA sequences that translate to the same CDR3. The rearrangement links TRBV5-1 to TRBJ1-2; D uncertain. The V end lost 0 bases, the J end lost 2 bases, and 2 bases lay between the germline ends. This CDR3 is built from 12 residues. Germline assignment: CDR1 SGHRS and CDR2 YFSETQ. This CDR3 is CASSLANYGYTF. In DNA, the CDR3 is TGCGCCAGCAGCTTGGCCAACTATGGCTACACCTTC. Looking up the rest from reference TRBV5-1 and TRBJ1-2 gives the full variable domain: KAGVTQTPRYLIKTRGQQVTLSCSPISGHRSVSWYQQTPGQGLQFLFEYFSETQRNKGNFPGRFSGRQFSNSRSEMNVSTLELGDSALYLCASSLANYGYTFGSGTRLTVV.

The CDR3 here is CSVEVRGTGGQYF. The CDR3 DNA is TGCAGCGTTGAAGTTAGGGGTACAGGGGGGCAGTACTTC. This chain uses TRBV29-1 with TRBJ2-7; 8 bases line up with TRBD1. The V and J ends lost 1 base and 9 bases, in that order; junction bases with no gene match: 8. The CDR3 totals 13 residues. Looked up from germline, CDR1 is SQVTM and CDR2 is ANQGSEA.

The CDR3 DNA reads as TGTGCCAGCAGCTTAGTCAGGGAGGGCGAGCAGTACTTC. Translating it yields CASSLVREGEQYF. The gene calls are TRBV7-8 and TRBJ2-7; TRBD2 matches 7 bases. Unmatched junction bases numbered 3, after V lost 1 base and J lost 6 bases. The germline V gene encodes CDR1 SGHVS and CDR2 FQNEAQ. The CDR3 runs 13 residues.

The V and J genes are TRBV6-4 and TRBJ1-2; tentative D call: TRBD1 (6 bases). The germline CDR1 and CDR2 sequences are MRHNA and SNTAGT. Deletions cut 3 bases from V and 4 bases from J, with 9 bases between. The CDR3 is 13 amino acids. The CDR3 sequence: CASSEQGGYGYTF. DNA for the CDR3: TGTGCCAGCAGTGAACAGGGTGGCTATGGCTACACCTTC.

This clone was recorded once. The chain has TRBV9 and TRBJ2-1; the match to TRBD1 covers 7 bases. The CDR3 consists of 15 residues. Germline CDR1 SGDLS, CDR2 YYNGEE. Trimming cost V 4 bases and J 2 bases; bases outside gene matches: 6. CDR3 in amino acids: CASSPRQGTYNEQFF. CDR3 bases: TGTGCCAGCAGCCCCAGACAGGGTACCTACAATGAGCAGTTCTTC. The whole variable domain, filled in from reference TRBV9 and TRBJ2-1, reads DSGVTQTPKHLITATGQRVTLRCSPRSGDLSVYWYQQSLDQGLQFLIQYYNGEERAKGNILERFSAQQFPDLHSELNLSSLELGDSALYFCASSPRQGTYNEQFFGPGTRLTVL.

CDR3 sequence (DNA): TGTGCCAGCAGTGGGACTAGCGGGACCCCGGGGAATGAGCAGTTCTTC. This encodes CASSGTSGTPGNEQFF. The rearrangement joins TRBV2 to TRBJ2-1; the match to TRBD2 covers 12 bases. This CDR3 is 16 amino acids long. V trimming: 4 bases; J trimming: 7 bases; junction bases outside the gene matches: 8. CDR1 and CDR2 (germline): SNHLY, FYNNEI.

The chain is built from TRBV7-2 and TRBJ1-3; 9 nucleotides match TRBD1. This CDR3 region has 19 residues. V dropped 1 base and J dropped 0; count of bases not matched to a gene: 10. CDR1 SGHTA and CDR2 FQGNSA come from the germline V gene. CDR3 loop: CASSLERGQGWSSGNTIYF. DNA of the CDR3: TGTGCCAGCAGCTTAGAACGGGGACAGGGTTGGAGCTCTGGAAACACCATATATTTT.

The rearrangement uses TRBV10-1 and TRBJ1-4; D is possibly TRBD1 (5 bases). V was pared by 4 bases and J by 7 bases, with 13 bases between. The CDR3 sequence is 14 residues long. Per germline, CDR1 WNHNN and CDR2 SYGVQD (reference sequence). Here the CDR3 DNA reads TGCGCCAGCAGTGCTAGCAGGGCCCGTGAAAAACTGTTTTTT. Encoded protein: CASSASRAREKLFF.

This clone has just a few counts. J is TRBJ1-1 and V is TRBV4-2; 10 bases align to TRBD1. The trim removed 2 bases at V and 0 bases at J, leaving 9 bases unmatched. Per the germline V gene, CDR1 is LGHNA and CDR2 is YNFKEQ. The CDR3 sequence is 18 residues long. The CDR3 region is CASSQRTWTGGLNTEAFF. The CDR3 DNA reads TGTGCCAGCAGCCAACGCACTTGGACAGGGGGATTGAACACTGAAGCTTTCTTT.

This chain joins TRBV6-6 and TRBJ1-2; perhaps TRBD1 as D (6 bases). The CDR3 is 16 amino acids. Trimming left V 4 bases short and J 2 bases short, with 17 bases between. The germline gives CDR1 MNHNY, CDR2 SVGAGI (reference sequence). CDR3 nucleotides: TGTGCCAGCAGTTTGTGGGGGCGCGATTACAACTATGGCTACACCTTC. It codes for CASSLWGRDYNYGYTF.

The rearrangement links TRBV30 to TRBJ2-2; TRBD1 is a possible D gene (6 bases). V lost 0 bases to trimming and J lost 1 base, with 12 bases between them. Germline CDR1 reads GTSNPN; CDR2 reads SVGIG (reference sequence). The CDR3 has 16 residues. CDR3 in amino acids: CAWSVTGKLNTGELFF. The CDR3 nucleotides read TGTGCCTGGAGTGTAACAGGGAAGTTGAACACCGGGGAGCTGTTTTTT.

This chain joins TRBV5-5 and TRBJ2-7; 11 bases map to TRBD2. Unmatched junction bases numbered 8, after V lost 0 bases and J lost 9 bases. Germline CDR1 is SGHKS and CDR2 is YYEKEE (reference sequence). This CDR3 contains 15 residues. CDR3 protein: CASSLALAGGLGQYF. CDR3 DNA: TGTGCCAGCAGCTTGGCGCTAGCGGGGGGTCTTGGGCAGTACTTC.

The V and J genes are TRBV15 and TRBJ1-5, with 9 bases lining up with TRBD1. The CDR3 length is 14 residues. The V gene end was trimmed by 3 bases and the J gene end by 4 bases; junction bases not matched to a gene: 1. Germline V gene data show CDR1 as LNHNV and CDR2 as YYDKDF (reference sequence). Here the CDR3 reads CATSSGTGNQPQHF. CDR3 bases: TGTGCCACCAGCAGCGGGACAGGGAATCAGCCCCAGCATTTT. Combining the CDR3 with reference TRBV15 and TRBJ1-5 gives the whole variable domain DAMVIQNPRYQVTQFGKPVTLSCSQTLNHNVMYWYQQKSSQAPKLLFHYYDKDFNNEADTPDNFQSRRPNTSFCFLDIRSPGLGDTAMYLCATSSGTGNQPQHFGDGTRLSIL.

The chain recombines TRBV2 with TRBJ1-5, with TRBD1 identical over 10 bases. Germline V CDR1 and CDR2: SNHLY, FYNNEI. Trimming at V came to 5 bases and at J to 4 bases, leaving 2 bases not matched to a gene. The length of the CDR3 is 14 residues. The DNA of the CDR3 is TGTGCCAGCAGTACGGGACAGGGGAATCAGCCCCAGCATTTT. This gives the protein CASSTGQGNQPQHF.

Only one count was recorded for this clone. CDR3 nucleotides: TGTGCCAGCAGCTTGGGGGCTGGGGCCAACGTCCTGACTTTC. It encodes CASSLGAGANVLTF. V gene TRBV5-5 combines with J gene TRBJ2-6; D unclear. From germline, CDR1 is SGHKS and CDR2 YYEKEE (reference sequence). V was trimmed by 0 bases and J by 2 bases, leaving 3 bases between them. The CDR3 covers 14 residues.